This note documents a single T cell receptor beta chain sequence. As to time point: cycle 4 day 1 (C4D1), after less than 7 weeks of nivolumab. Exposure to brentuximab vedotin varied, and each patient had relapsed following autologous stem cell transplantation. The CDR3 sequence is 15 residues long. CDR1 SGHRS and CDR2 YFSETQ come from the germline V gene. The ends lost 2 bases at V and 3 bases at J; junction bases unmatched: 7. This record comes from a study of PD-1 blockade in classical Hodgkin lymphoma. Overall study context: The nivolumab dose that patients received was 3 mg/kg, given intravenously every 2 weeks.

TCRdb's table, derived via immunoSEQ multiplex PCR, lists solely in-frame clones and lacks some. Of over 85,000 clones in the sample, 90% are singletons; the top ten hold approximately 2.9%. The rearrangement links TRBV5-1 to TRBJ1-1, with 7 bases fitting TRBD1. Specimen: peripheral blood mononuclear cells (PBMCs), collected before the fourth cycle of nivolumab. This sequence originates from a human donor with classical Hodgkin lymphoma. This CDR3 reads CASSFEQGTDTEAFF. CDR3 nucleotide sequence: TGCGCCAGCAGCTTCGAACAGGGGACGGACACTGAAGCTTTCTTT.